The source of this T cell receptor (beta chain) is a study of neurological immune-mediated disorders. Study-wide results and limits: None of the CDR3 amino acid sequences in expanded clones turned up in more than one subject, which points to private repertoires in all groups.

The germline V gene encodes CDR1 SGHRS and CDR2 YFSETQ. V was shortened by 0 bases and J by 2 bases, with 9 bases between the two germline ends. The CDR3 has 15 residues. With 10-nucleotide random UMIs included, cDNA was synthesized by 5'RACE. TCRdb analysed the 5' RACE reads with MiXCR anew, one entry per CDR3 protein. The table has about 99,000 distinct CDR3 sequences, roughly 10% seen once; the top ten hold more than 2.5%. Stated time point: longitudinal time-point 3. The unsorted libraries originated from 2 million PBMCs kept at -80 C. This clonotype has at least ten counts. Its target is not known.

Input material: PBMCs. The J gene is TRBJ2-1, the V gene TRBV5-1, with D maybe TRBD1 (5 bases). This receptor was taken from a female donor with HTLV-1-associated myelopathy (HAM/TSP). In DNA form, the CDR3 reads TGCGCCAGCAGCTTGGCAGGGCCTCCCTACAATGAGCAGTTCTTC. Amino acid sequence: CASSLAGPPYNEQFF.